The TCR beta chain described here comes from a study of blood T cell repertoires in COVID-19. Trimming took 1 base from V and 2 from J, leaving 6 bases between them. Germline V lookup: CDR1 SGHDT, CDR2 YYEEEE. This CDR3 comprises 13 residues. TCRdb's table, derived via immunoSEQ multiplex PCR, lists solely in-frame clones and lacks some. Of some 70,000 clones listed, approximately 80% are singletons. Sequencing input: peripheral blood. This clonotype was sampled from a woman in her 70s with acute or convalescent COVID-19. The genes are TRBV5-6 and TRBJ1-2, with D possibly TRBD1 on 5 matching bases. CDR3 amino acids: CASSLQGNYGYTF. The CDR3 DNA follows: TGTGCCAGCAGCTTGCAGGGAAACTATGGCTACACCTTC.